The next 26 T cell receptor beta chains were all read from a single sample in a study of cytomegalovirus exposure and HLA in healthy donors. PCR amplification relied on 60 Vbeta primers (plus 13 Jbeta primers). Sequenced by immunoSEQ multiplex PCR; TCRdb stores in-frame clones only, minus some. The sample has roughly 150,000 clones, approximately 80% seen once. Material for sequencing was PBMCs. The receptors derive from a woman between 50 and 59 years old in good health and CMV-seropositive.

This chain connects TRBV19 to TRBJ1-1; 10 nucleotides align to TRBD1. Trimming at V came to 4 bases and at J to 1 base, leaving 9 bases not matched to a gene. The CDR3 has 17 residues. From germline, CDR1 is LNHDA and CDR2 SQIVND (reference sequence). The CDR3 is CASSRERQGAWNTEAFF. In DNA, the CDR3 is TGTGCCAGTAGTAGGGAGCGACAGGGGGCATGGAACACTGAAGCTTTCTTT.

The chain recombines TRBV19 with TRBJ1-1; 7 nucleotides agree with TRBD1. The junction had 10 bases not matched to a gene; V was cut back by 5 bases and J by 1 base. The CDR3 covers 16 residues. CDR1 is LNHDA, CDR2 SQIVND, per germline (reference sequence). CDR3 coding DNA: TGTGCCAGTAGTCCGCGACAGGGAGTAACGAACACTGAAGCTTTCTTT. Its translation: CASSPRQGVTNTEAFF.

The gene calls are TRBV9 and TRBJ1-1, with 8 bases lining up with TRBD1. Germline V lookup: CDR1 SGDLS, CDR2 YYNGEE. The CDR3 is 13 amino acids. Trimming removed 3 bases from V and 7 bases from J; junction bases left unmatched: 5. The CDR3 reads CASSARGQGEAFF. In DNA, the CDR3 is TGTGCCAGCAGCGCGAGAGGACAGGGTGAAGCTTTCTTT.

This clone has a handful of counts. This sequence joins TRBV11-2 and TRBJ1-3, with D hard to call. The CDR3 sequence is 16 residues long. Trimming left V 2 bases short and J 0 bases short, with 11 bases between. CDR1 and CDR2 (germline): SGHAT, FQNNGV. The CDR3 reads CASSLRPQASGNTIYF. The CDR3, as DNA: TGTGCCAGCAGCTTACGTCCCCAGGCCTCTGGAAACACCATATATTTT.

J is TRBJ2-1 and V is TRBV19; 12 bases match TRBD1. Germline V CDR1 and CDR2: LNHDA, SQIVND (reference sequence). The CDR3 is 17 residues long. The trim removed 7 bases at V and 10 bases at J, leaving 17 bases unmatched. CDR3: CASISTAGTGGRGEQFF. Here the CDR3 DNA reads TGTGCCAGTATTTCGACTGCCGGGACAGGGGGCAGGGGGGAGCAGTTCTTC.

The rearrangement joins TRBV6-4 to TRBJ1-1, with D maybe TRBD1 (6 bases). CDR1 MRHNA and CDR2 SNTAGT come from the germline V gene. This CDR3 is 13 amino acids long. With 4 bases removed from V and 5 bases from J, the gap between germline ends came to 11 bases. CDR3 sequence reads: CASSVSQGTEAFF. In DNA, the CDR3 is TGTGCCAGCAGTGTCTCACAGGGAACTGAAGCTTTCTTT.

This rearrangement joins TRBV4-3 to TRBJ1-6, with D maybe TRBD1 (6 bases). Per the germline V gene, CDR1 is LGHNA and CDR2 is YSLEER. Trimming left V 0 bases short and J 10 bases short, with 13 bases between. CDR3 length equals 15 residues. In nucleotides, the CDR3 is TGCGCCAGCAGCCAAGATCAGGGGTCTGGATCACCCCTCCACTTT. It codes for CASSQDQGSGSPLHF.

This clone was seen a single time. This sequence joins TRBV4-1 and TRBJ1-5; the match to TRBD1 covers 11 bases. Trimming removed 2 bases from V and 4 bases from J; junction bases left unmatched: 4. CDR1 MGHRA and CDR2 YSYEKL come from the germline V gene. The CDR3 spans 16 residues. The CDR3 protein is CASSQSGTGGNQPQHF. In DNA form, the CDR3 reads TGCGCCAGCAGCCAATCTGGGACAGGGGGAAATCAGCCCCAGCATTTT.

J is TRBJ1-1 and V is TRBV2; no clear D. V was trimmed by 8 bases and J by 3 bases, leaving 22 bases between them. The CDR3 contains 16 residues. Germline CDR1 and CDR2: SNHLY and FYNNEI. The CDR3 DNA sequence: TGTGCCAGCCTTCTATGGTGGGGTACGCGGGACACTGAAGCTTTCTTT. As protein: CASLLWWGTRDTEAFF.

The CDR3 coding sequence is TGCGCCAGCAGCCCCCACCAGCTAGCGGTCCAGGGCTACGAGCAGTACTTC. Translated: CASSPHQLAVQGYEQYF. J is TRBJ2-7 and V is TRBV5-1; 7 bases line up with TRBD2. CDR3 length: 17 residues. Trimming took 4 bases from V and 3 from J; bases not matched to a gene: 16. Per the germline V gene, CDR1 is SGHRS and CDR2 is YFSETQ.

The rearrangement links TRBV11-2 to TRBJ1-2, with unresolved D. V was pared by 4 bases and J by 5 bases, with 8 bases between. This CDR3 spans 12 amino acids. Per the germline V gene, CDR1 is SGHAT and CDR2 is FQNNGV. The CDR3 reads CASSSPGYGYTF. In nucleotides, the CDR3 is TGTGCCAGCAGCTCGCCGGGATATGGCTACACCTTC.

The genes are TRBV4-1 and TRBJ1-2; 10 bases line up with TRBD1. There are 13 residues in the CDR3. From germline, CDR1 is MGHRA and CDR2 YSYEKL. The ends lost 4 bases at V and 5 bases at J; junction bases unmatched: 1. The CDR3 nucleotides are TGCGCCAGCAGCCCGGGACAGGGGTATGGCTACACCTTC. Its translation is CASSPGQGYGYTF.

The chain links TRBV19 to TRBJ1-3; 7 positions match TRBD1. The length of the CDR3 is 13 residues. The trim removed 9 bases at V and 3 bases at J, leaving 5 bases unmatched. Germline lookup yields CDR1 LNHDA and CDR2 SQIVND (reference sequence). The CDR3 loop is CASYGTVGNTIYF. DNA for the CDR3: TGTGCCAGCTATGGGACAGTTGGAAACACCATATATTTT.

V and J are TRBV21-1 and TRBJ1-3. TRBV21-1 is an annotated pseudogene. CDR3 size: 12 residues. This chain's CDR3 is CATVYSGNTIYF. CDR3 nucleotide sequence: TGTGCCACTGTTTACTCTGGAAACACCATATATTTT.

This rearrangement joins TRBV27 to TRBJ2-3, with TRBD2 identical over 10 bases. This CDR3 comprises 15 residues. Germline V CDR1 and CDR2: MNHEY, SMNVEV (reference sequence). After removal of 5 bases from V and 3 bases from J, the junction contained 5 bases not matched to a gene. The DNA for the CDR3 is TGTGCCAGCAGTCCACTAGCGGGGAGGACAGATACGCAGTATTTT. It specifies CASSPLAGRTDTQYF.

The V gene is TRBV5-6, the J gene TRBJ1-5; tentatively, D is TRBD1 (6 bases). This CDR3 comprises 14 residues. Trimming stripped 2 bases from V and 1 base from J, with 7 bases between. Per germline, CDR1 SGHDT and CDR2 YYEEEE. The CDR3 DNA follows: TGTGCCAGCAGCTTTGGACAGAGCAATCAGCCCCAGCATTTT. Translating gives CASSFGQSNQPQHF.

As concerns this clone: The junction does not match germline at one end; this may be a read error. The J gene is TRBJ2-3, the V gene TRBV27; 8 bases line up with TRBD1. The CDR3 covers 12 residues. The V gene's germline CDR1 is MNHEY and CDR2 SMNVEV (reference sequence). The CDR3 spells CATRGRTDTQYF. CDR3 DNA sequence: TGTGCCACCAGGGGGCGCACGGATACGCAGTATTTT.

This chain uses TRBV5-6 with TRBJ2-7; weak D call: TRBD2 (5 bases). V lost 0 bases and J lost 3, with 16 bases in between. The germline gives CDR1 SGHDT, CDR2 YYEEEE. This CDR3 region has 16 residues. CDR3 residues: CASSLGDGVVGYEQYF. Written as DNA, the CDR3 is TGTGCCAGCAGCTTGGGTGACGGGGTGGTGGGCTACGAGCAGTACTTC.

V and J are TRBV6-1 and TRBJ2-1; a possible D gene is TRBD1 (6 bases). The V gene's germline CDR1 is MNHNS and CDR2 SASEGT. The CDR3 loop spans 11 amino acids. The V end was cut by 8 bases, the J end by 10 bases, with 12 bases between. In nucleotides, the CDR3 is TGTGCCAGCGGCCGCCAGGGGGAGCAGTTCTTC. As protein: CASGRQGEQFF.

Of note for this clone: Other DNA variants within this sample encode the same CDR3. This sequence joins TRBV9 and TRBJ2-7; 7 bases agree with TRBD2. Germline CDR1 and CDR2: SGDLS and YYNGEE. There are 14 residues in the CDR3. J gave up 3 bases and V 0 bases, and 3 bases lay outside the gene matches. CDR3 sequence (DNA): TGTGCCAGCAGCGTAGCAGCGGGAAGCTACGAGCAGTACTTC. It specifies CASSVAAGSYEQYF.

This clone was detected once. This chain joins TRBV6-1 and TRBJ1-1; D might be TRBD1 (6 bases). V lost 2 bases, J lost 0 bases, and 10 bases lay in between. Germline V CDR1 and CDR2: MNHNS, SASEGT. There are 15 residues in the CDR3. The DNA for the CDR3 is TGTGCCAGCAGTGAATGGGGGGGCCTGAACACTGAAGCTTTCTTT. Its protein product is CASSEWGGLNTEAFF.

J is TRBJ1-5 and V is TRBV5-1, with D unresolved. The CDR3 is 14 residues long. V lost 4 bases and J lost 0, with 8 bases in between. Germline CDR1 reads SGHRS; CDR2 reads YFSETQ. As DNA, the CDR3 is TGCGCCAGCAGCCTGGACGGTAGCAATCAGCCCCAGCATTTT. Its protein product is CASSLDGSNQPQHF.

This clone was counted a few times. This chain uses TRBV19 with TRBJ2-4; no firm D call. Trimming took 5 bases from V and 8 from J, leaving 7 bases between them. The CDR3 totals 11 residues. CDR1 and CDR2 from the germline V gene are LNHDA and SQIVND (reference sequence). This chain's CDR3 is CASSGVDIQYF. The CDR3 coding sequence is TGTGCCAGTAGTGGAGTGGACATTCAGTACTTC.

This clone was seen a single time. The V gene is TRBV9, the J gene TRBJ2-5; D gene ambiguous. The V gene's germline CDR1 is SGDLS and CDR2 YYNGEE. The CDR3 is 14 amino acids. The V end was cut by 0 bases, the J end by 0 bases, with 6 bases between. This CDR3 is CASSVGRNQETQYF. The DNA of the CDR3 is TGTGCCAGCAGCGTAGGCAGGAACCAAGAGACCCAGTACTTC.

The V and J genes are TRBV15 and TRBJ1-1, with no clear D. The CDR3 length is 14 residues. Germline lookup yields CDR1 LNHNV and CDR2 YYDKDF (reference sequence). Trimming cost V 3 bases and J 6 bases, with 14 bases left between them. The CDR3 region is CATSRERRRAEAFF. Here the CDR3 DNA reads TGTGCCACCAGCAGGGAACGACGGAGAGCTGAAGCTTTCTTT.

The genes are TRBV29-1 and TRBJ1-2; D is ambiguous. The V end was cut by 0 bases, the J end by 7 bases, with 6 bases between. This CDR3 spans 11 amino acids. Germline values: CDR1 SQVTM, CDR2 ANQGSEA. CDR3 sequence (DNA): TGCAGCGTTGAAGATCTCTCTGGCTACACCTTC. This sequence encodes CSVEDLSGYTF.